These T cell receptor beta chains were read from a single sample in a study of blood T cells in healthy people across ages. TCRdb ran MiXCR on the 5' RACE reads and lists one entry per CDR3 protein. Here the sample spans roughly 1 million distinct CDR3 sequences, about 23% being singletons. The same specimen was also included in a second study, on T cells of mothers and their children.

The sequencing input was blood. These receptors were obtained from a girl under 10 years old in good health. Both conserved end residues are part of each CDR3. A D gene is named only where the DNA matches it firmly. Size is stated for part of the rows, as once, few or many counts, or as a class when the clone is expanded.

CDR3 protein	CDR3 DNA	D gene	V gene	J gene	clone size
CSVEDRERQYF	TGCAGCGTTGAAGATCGGGAGCGGCAGTACTTC	NA	TRBV29-1	TRBJ2-7	NA
CATRVRTYGDYGYTF	TGTGCCACCAGGGTGCGAACCTACGGTGACTATGGCTACACCTTC	NA	TRBV24-1	TRBJ1-2	NA
CASSPNRVSYNEQFF	TGTGCCAGCAGCCCAAACAGGGTTTCCTACAATGAGCAGTTCTTC	NA	TRBV11-2	TRBJ2-1	NA
CASSLGWGSGNTIYF	TGTGCCAGCAGCTTGGGTTGGGGATCCGGAAACACCATATATTTT	NA	TRBV7-2	TRBJ1-3	NA
CASSFGVSSYNEQFF	TGTGCCAGCAGCTTTGGGGTTAGCTCCTACAATGAGCAGTTCTTC	NA	TRBV7-3	TRBJ2-1	few
CATSDSPLYDGGRDAEAFF	TGTGCCACCAGTGATTCCCCCTTATATGATGGGGGGCGCGACGCTGAAGCTTTCTTT	NA	TRBV24-1	TRBJ1-1	NA
CSVESSAQQYF	TGCAGCGTTGAATCGTCGGCGCAGCAGTACTTC	NA	TRBV29-1	TRBJ2-7	NA
CASSAALGQGFLGGTEAFF	TGTGCCAGCAGTGCAGCGCTTGGACAGGGTTTCCTTGGGGGCACTGAAGCTTTCTTT	TRBD1	TRBV12-3/TRBV12-4	TRBJ1-1	once
CSARERVAGTDTRYF	TGCAGTGCTAGAGAGCGGGTTGCGGGCACAGATACGCGGTATTTT	NA	TRBV20-1	TRBJ2-3	NA
CASSSSRATGLTGANVLTF	TGTGCCAGCAGTTCCTCCCGGGCTACAGGGCTTACTGGGGCCAACGTCCTGACTTTC	NA	TRBV12-3/TRBV12-4	TRBJ2-6	once
CASSPPFSPGNTIYF	TGTGCCAGCAGTCCCCCATTCTCGCCTGGAAACACCATATATTTT	NA	TRBV28	TRBJ1-3	NA
CASSPPGQGSGANVLTF	TGTGCCAGTAGTCCACCGGGACAGGGGTCTGGGGCCAACGTCCTGACTTTC	TRBD1	TRBV19	TRBJ2-6	NA
CASSLASGAGDQYF	TGTGCCAGCAGCTTAGCATCCGGGGCCGGGGACCAGTACTTC	NA	TRBV7-9	TRBJ2-5	NA
CASTVGGAGELFF	TGCGCCAGTACCGTTGGGGGCGCCGGGGAGCTGTTTTTT	NA	TRBV5-1	TRBJ2-2	NA
CASSRPPSGGGNEQFF	TGTGCCAGCAGCCGCCCCCCTAGCGGGGGGGGGAATGAGCAGTTCTTC	TRBD2	TRBV28	TRBJ2-1	NA
CASSGRSLFSGVLSYEQYF	TGTGCCAGCAGCGGAAGATCCCTCTTTTCGGGGGTGTTGTCCTACGAGCAGTACTTC	NA	TRBV3-1	TRBJ2-7	few
CATDYGYTF	TGTGCCACAGACTATGGCTACACCTTC	NA	TRBV11-2	TRBJ1-2	few
CASSLGGGRHYEQYF	TGTGCCAGCAGTTTAGGCGGAGGGAGACACTACGAGCAGTACTTC	NA	TRBV27	TRBJ2-7	few
CASSPSLALSSYNEQFF	TGTGCCAGCAGCCCCAGCCTGGCGCTGAGCTCCTACAATGAGCAGTTCTTC	NA	TRBV7-2	TRBJ2-1	NA
CATREGEKLFF	TGTGCCACCAGGGAGGGGGAAAAACTGTTTTTT	NA	TRBV28	TRBJ1-4	few
CATSSERVRPSQAIQYF	TGTGCCACCAGCAGCGAAAGGGTTCGTCCGTCTCAGGCCATTCAGTACTTC	NA	TRBV15	TRBJ2-4	NA
CASSPRGQGETQYF	TGTGCCAGCAGCCCCCGCGGACAGGGTGAGACCCAGTACTTC	TRBD1	TRBV7-9	TRBJ2-5	NA
CASSGGSPGETQYF	TGCGCCAGCAGCGGCGGGTCCCCAGGGGAGACCCAGTACTTC	NA	TRBV5-1	TRBJ2-5	NA
CSVEDAGGYTF	TGCAGCGTTGAAGATGCAGGAGGCTACACCTTC	NA	TRBV29-1	TRBJ1-2	NA
CASSPYQRGSYNEQFF	TGTGCCAGCAGTCCCTATCAGCGGGGGTCCTACAATGAGCAGTTCTTC	TRBD2	TRBV12-3/TRBV12-4	TRBJ2-1	NA
CASSYSHWSSTEALF	TGTGCCAGCAGTTATTCCCATTGGTCCAGCACTGAAGCTCTCTTT	NA	TRBV6-6	TRBJ1-1	few
CASSAIWGTEAFF	TGCGCCAGCAGTGCGATCTGGGGCACTGAAGCTTTCTTT	NA	TRBV5-1	TRBJ1-1	NA
CSVSPPSGGVETQYF	TGCAGCGTCTCCCCCCCTAGCGGGGGTGTGGAGACCCAGTACTTC	TRBD2	TRBV29-1	TRBJ2-5	few
CATSRPSMNTEAFF	TGTGCCACCAGCAGACCAAGCATGAACACTGAAGCTTTCTTT	NA	TRBV15	TRBJ1-1	few
CASSLDWTESYEQYF	TGCGCCAGCAGCCTAGACTGGACCGAATCCTACGAGCAGTACTTC	NA	TRBV4-3	TRBJ2-7	NA
CSVAGRAVADTQYF	TGCAGCGTTGCCGGGAGGGCCGTGGCAGATACGCAGTATTTT	TRBD2	TRBV29-1	TRBJ2-3	NA
CASSLEAYTTEAFF	TGTGCCAGCAGCTTAGAAGCTTACACAACTGAAGCTTTCTTT	NA	TRBV7-9	TRBJ1-1	few
CASSPRGNQPQGDTQYF	TGTGCCAGCAGCCCAAGGGGTAACCAGCCTCAAGGAGATACGCAGTATTTT	NA	TRBV4-2	TRBJ2-3	NA